One sample yielded the 14 T cell receptor beta chains listed below, sequenced in a study of graft-versus-host responses after intestinal transplantation. Method: immunoSEQ multiplex PCR; TCRdb's copy keeps in-frame clones and lacks some. The sample holds just over 40,000 clones, less than 95% seen once. This specimen consisted of PBMCs, obtained approximately 310 days after intestinal transplant. These receptors all stem from a human patient who received an intestinal transplant, so some T cells may come from the graft donor.

The chain uses TRBV21-1 and TRBJ2-1; TRBD2 was called by the table and not checked on the DNA. TRBV21-1 is reported as a pseudogene. The CDR3 consists of 17 residues. CDR3 sequence reads: CASSKARAATAGNEQFF. The CDR3 DNA sequence: TGTGCCAGCAGCAAAGCGAGGGCGGCTACCGCGGGCAATGAGCAGTTCTTC.

CDR3 in DNA: TGTGCCAGCAGTGACAGGGGAAACACTGAAGCTTTCTTT. Its protein is CASSDRGNTEAFF. This chain links TRBV6-5 with TRBJ1-1, with 8 bases matching TRBD1. The V and J ends lost 5 bases and 2 bases, in that order; junction bases with no gene match: 1. The CDR3 loop spans 13 amino acids. CDR1 is MNHEY, CDR2 SVGAGI, per germline.

CDR3 coding DNA: TGTGCCAGCAGCTTAGGAATTAGCGGGGCGGCGAACACCGGGGAGCTGTTTTTT. Protein product: CASSLGISGAANTGELFF. The rearrangement uses TRBV7-6 and TRBJ2-2, with 8 bases aligning to TRBD2. The J segment lost 0 bases and the V segment lost 1 base, leaving 7 bases of the junction unmatched. CDR3 length equals 18 residues. Germline V gene sequence: CDR1 SGHVS, CDR2 FNYEAQ.

The CDR3 DNA is TGTGCCAGCTCACCACTCCCGGGACAGGGAAAGGAGGGCTACTACGAGCAGTACTTC. It is translated as CASSPLPGQGKEGYYEQYF. This sequence joins TRBV18 and TRBJ2-7; 9 nucleotides agree with TRBD1. With 1 base clipped from V and 3 bases from J, the junction kept 16 bases outside the gene matches. Germline CDR1 and CDR2: KGHSH and LQKENI. The CDR3 length is 19 residues. Drawing the rest from reference TRBV18 and TRBJ2-7, the complete variable domain is NAGVMQNPRHLVRRRGQEARLRCSPMKGHSHVYWYRQLPEEGLKFMVYLQKENIIDESGMPKERFSAEFPKEGPSILRIQQVVRGDSAAYFCASSPLPGQGKEGYYEQYFGPGTRLTVT.

The chain carries TRBV21-1 and TRBJ2-1; the table's TRBD2 call for D was not verified on the DNA. TRBV21-1 is noted as a pseudogene. The CDR3 runs 15 residues. CDR3 protein: CASSSLVYSYNEQFF. The CDR3 bases are TGTGCCAGCAGCTCGTTGGTCTATTCCTACAATGAGCAGTTCTTC.

The CDR3 protein is CASSFPSLGGELFF. The CDR3 DNA reads TGTGCCAGCAGCTTCCCTAGCTTGGGCGGGGAGCTGTTTTTT. The chain combines TRBV5-5 with TRBJ2-2, with D possibly being TRBD2 (5 bases). Trimming took off 2 bases at V and 7 bases at J, with 12 bases between the two ends. There are 14 residues in the CDR3. The germline V gene encodes CDR1 SGHKS and CDR2 YYEKEE (reference sequence).

The gene calls are TRBV4-2 and TRBJ2-5; TRBD2 is a possible D gene (5 bases). V gave up 2 bases and J gave up 5 bases, with 12 bases separating them. The CDR3 runs 14 residues. Germline CDR1 is LGHNA and CDR2 is YNFKEQ. The CDR3 protein is CASSQMLAFETQYF. As DNA, the CDR3 is TGTGCCAGCAGCCAAATGTTAGCGTTTGAGACCCAGTACTTC.

DNA for the CDR3: TGTGCCAGCAGTGAGGGGACTAGCAGGATATCCTACGAGCAGTACTTC. Protein product: CASSEGTSRISYEQYF. The chain recombines TRBV6-1 with TRBJ2-5; 9 bases line up with TRBD2. Gene TRBJ2-7 matches the end of the DNA better, so the J call may be wrong. Germline V CDR1 and CDR2: MNHNS, SASEGT. The CDR3 sequence is 16 residues long.

The chain joins TRBV29-1 to TRBJ2-1, with 9 bases aligning to TRBD1. V was pared by 4 bases and J by 4 bases, with 2 bases of the junction left unmatched. This CDR3 has 13 amino acids. CDR1 SQVTM and CDR2 ANQGSEA come from the germline V gene. The CDR3 DNA sequence: TGCAGCGTTGGGGACAGGGTATACAATGAGCAGTTCTTC. Protein: CSVGDRVYNEQFF.

This sequence joins TRBV10-1 and TRBJ1-5; D not certain. This CDR3 region has 9 residues. Trimming pared 9 bases from V and 5 bases from J, leaving 2 bases between. Germline V gives CDR1 WNHNN, CDR2 SYGVQD (reference sequence). The CDR3 nucleotides read TGCGCCAGGTATCAGCCCCAGCATTTT. This encodes CARYQPQHF.

This clone appeared a single time. The chain uses TRBV7-9 and TRBJ2-7; D not certain. Germline-derived CDR1 and CDR2 are SEHNR and FQNEAQ (reference sequence). Trimming cost V 2 bases and J 5 bases, with 7 bases left between them. The CDR3 length is 12 residues. The CDR3 is CASSLKLHEQYF. For the CDR3, the DNA is TGTGCCAGCAGCTTAAAGCTCCACGAGCAGTACTTC.

The rearrangement joins TRBV6-1 to TRBJ1-5, with TRBD1 identical over 8 bases. Germline values: CDR1 MNHNS, CDR2 SASEGT. V trimming: 7 bases; J trimming: 4 bases; junction bases outside the gene matches: 9. The CDR3 sequence is 15 residues long. The CDR3, as DNA: TGTGCCAGCACCCAGAAGACAGGGGCTAATCAGCCCCAGCATTTT. This encodes CASTQKTGANQPQHF.

V is TRBV6-6 and J is TRBJ1-6; no reliable D call. The germline CDR1 and CDR2 sequences are MNHNY and SVGAGI (reference sequence). The ends were cut back, 0 bases at V and 7 bases at J, with 13 bases in the middle. The CDR3 consists of 16 residues. For the CDR3, the DNA is TGTGCCAGCAGTTACTCGAGTTTTACGGCAAATTCACCCCTCCACTTT. It encodes CASSYSSFTANSPLHF.

The count of this clone is one. V gene TRBV28 combines with J gene TRBJ2-7; the D is unclear. The CDR3 runs 15 residues. Germline lookup yields CDR1 MDHEN and CDR2 SYDVKM. V was shortened by 2 bases and J by 1 base, with 12 bases between the two germline ends. The CDR3, as DNA: TGTGCCAGCAGTTTACGGGCGGTTATATCCTACGAGCAGTACTTC. Protein sequence: CASSLRAVISYEQYF. The complete variable domain, with remaining parts taken from reference TRBV28 and TRBJ2-7, reads DVKVTQSSRYLVKRTGEKVFLECVQDMDHENMFWYRQDPGLGLRLIYFSYDVKMKEKGDIPEGYSVSREKKERFSLILESASTNQTSMYLCASSLRAVISYEQYFGPGTRLTVT.